This TCR beta chain came from a study of T cells in Graves' hyperthyroidism and ophthalmopathy. Amplification yielded TCR beta CDR3 regions, with RNA transcripts as the source. First-round RT-PCR with HTBI primers amplified the TCR CDR3 region. Each CDR3 protein is one row after TCRdb ran MiXCR on the multiplex PCR reads. The sample lists just under 750,000 distinct CDR3 sequences, 35% seen once, with around 30% in the top ten. Uncontrolled infection, other autoimmune disease, pregnancy and lactation each barred patients from inclusion. Thyroid ultrasound, orbital computed tomography, clinical symptoms, and serum thyroxine and TRAb underpinned diagnoses. Fresh peripheral blood, 10 ml, was the source of the PBMCs. Points from the study as a whole: A median approximately 6.5 months before onset, the model predicted ophthalmopathy.

Germline CDR1 reads MGHRA; CDR2 reads YSYEKL. This CDR3 comprises 16 residues. Trimming removed 0 bases from V and 8 bases from J, with 16 bases in between. In its sample, this clonotype was seen a few times. What it recognizes is unknown. The chain couples TRBV4-1 to TRBJ1-4, with TRBD1 as a possible D gene (5 bases). The sequenced sample was blood. The TCR comes from a woman between 40 and 50 years old with Graves' hyperthyroidism. Here the CDR3 reads CASSQEYGDVGEKLFF. CDR3 DNA: TGCGCCAGCAGCCAAGAATATGGGGACGTGGGAGAAAAACTGTTTTTT.